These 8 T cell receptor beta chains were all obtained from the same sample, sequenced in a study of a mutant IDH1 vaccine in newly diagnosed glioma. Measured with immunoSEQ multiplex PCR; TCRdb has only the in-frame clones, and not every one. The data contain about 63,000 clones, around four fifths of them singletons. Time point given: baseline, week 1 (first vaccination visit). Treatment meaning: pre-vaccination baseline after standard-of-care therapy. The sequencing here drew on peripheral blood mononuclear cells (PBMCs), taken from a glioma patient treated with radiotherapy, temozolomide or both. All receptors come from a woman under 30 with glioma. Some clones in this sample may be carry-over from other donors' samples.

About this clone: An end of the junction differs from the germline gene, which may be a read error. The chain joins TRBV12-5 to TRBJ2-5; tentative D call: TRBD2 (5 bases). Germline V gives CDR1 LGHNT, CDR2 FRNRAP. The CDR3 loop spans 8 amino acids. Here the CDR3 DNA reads TGCGGGGTCAGCTCAATGGACTTC. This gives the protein CGVSSMDF.

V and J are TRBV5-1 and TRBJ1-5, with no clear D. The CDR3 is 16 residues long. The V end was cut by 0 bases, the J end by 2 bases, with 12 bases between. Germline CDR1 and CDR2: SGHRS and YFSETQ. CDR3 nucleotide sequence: TGCGCCAGCAGCTTGGACTCCGCCGGGGGCAATCAGCCCCAGCATTTT. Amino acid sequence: CASSLDSAGGNQPQHF.

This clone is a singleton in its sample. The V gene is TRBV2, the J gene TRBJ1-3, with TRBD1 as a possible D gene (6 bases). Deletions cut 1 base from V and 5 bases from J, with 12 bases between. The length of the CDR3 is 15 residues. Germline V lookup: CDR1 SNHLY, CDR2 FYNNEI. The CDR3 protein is CASSEEQGRRNTIYF. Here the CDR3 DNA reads TGTGCCAGCAGTGAAGAGCAGGGGCGCAGAAACACCATATATTTT.

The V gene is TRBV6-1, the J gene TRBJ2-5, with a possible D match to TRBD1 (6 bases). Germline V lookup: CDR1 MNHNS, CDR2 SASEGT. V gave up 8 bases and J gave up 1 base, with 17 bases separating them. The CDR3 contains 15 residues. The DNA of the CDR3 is TGTGCCAGCGAAATTGGCAGGGGAGTCCAAGAGACCCAGTACTTC. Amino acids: CASEIGRGVQETQYF.

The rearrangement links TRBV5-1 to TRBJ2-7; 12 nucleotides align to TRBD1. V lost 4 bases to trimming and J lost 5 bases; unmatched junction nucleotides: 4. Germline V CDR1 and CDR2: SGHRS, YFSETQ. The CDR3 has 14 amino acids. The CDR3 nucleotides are TGCGCCAGCAGCAGGGGACAGGGGGCCAACGAGCAGTACTTC. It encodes CASSRGQGANEQYF.

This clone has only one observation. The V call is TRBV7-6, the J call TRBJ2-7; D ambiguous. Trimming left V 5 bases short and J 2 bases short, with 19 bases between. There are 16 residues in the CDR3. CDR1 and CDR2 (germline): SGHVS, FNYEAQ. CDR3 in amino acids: CASSPGIPGVTYEQYF. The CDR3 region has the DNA TGTGCCAGCAGCCCTGGGATTCCAGGCGTTACCTACGAGCAGTACTTC.

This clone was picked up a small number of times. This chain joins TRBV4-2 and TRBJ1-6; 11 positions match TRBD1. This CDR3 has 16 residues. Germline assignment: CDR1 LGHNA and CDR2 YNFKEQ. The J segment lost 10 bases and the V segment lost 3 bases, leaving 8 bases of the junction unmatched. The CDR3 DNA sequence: TGTGCCAGCAGCCATGACACGGGACAGGGGGGGTCACCCCTCCACTTT. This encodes CASSHDTGQGGSPLHF.

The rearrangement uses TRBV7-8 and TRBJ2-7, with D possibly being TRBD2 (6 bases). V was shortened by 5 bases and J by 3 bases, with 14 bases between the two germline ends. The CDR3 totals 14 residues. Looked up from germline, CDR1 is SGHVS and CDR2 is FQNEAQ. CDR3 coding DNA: TGTGCCAGCAGCCCTCCGGGACTGGGCTACGAGCAGTACTTC. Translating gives CASSPPGLGYEQYF.